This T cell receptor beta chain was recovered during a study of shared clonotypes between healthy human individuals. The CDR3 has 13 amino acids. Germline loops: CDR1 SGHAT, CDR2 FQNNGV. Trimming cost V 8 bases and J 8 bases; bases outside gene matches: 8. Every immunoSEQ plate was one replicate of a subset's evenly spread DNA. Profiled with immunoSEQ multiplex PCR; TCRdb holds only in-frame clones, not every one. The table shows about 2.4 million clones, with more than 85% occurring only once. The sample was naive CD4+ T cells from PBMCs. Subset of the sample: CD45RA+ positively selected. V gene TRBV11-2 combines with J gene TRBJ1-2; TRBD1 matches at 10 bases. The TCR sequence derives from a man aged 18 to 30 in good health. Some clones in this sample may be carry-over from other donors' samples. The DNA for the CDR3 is TGTGCCAGCGGGAGGGGGACAGGGGAGGGCTACACCTTC. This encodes CASGRGTGEGYTF.